This TCR beta chain came from a study of early T cells in non-severe SARS-CoV-2 infection. Looking at the study overall: Investigators sequenced bulk RNA drawn from unsorted whole blood, and chains remained unpaired. Study-level results: Comparison of clonotypes with VDJdb favored anti-spike CD8 responses while missing private and CD4 specificities.

Unique molecular identifiers were added to individual cDNA molecules. Using its own MiXCR run on the 5' RACE reads, TCRdb lists one record per CDR3 protein. The sample has about 99,000 distinct CDR3 sequences; roughly 17% are singletons. This CDR3 contains 15 residues. CDR1 is LGHNA and CDR2 is YSLEER in the germline V gene. V lost 3 bases and J lost 4; bases outside the gene matches: 4. Regarding this clonotype: Its antigen is as yet unknown.

Sequencing was done on a sample of whole blood. The TCR comes from an adult who was a healthcare worker with PCR-confirmed SARS-CoV-2 infection or an uninfected control (not recorded which). The rearrangement links TRBV4-3 to TRBJ1-2, with 11 nucleotides matching TRBD1. CDR3 nucleotides: TGCGCCAGCAGCCAGGACAGGGGGCGGCCCTATGGCTACACCTTC. Translated: CASSQDRGRPYGYTF.